The 30 T cell receptor beta chains below come from one sample, sequenced in a study of blood T cell repertoires in COVID-19. The repertoire was sequenced with immunoSEQ multiplex PCR; TCRdb's copy has only in-frame clones and lacks some. Of approximately 250,000 clones listed, more than 80% were seen once; the top ten hold 2.2%. The sequencing sample was made of peripheral blood. These receptors were collected from a man aged 25-45 years who had recovered from COVID-19.

A remark on this clone: Other DNA sequences within the sample encode an identical CDR3. The chain carries TRBV5-1 and TRBJ1-1; the match to TRBD1 covers 7 bases. Germline trimming cut 4 bases from V and 4 bases from J; bases unmatched to any gene: 4. The germline gives CDR1 SGHRS, CDR2 YFSETQ. There are 13 residues in the CDR3. CDR3: CASSPQGGTEAFF. The CDR3 DNA sequence: TGCGCCAGCAGCCCCCAGGGGGGCACTGAAGCTTTCTTT.

The chain uses TRBV19 and TRBJ2-1; 9 nucleotides align to TRBD2. Germline CDR1 and CDR2: LNHDA and SQIVND (reference sequence). After removal of 7 bases from V and 9 bases from J, the junction contained 10 bases not matched to a gene. The CDR3 has 14 residues. DNA of the CDR3: TGTGCCAGTACCCCTGTTGCGGGGGGGGGTGAGCAGTTCTTC. Its translation: CASTPVAGGGEQFF.

This rearrangement joins TRBV6-4 to TRBJ2-7; tentatively, D is TRBD2 (6 bases). Germline CDR1 MRHNA, CDR2 SNTAGT. V was pared by 8 bases and J by 2 bases, with 19 bases between. This CDR3 is built from 15 residues. The CDR3 here is CASSSAMGLAYEQYF. For the CDR3, the DNA is TGTGCCAGCTCCTCTGCTATGGGACTGGCCTACGAGCAGTACTTC.

The rearrangement links TRBV5-4 to TRBJ2-6; 7 positions agree with TRBD2. This CDR3 has 16 residues. Germline assignment: CDR1 SGHNT and CDR2 YYREEE (reference sequence). The V and J ends lost 2 bases and 2 bases, in that order; junction bases with no gene match: 4. In DNA form, the CDR3 reads TGTGCCAGCAGCTTCCGGGGAGGGGCTGGGGCCAACGTCCTGACTTTC. Translated: CASSFRGGAGANVLTF. Using reference TRBV5-4 and TRBJ2-6 for the parts outside the CDR3, the full variable domain is ETGVTQSPTHLIKTRGQQVTLRCSSQSGHNTVSWYQQALGQGPQFIFQYYREEENGRGNFPPRFSGLQFPNYSSELNVNALELDDSALYLCASSFRGGAGANVLTFGAGSRLTVL.

This chain connects TRBV6-6 to TRBJ1-2, with D uncertain. The CDR3 is 12 residues long. CDR1 is MNHNY, CDR2 SVGAGI, per germline (reference sequence). Between the trimmed V and J ends, which lost 7 bases and 5 bases, there was a span of 11 bases. CDR3 DNA: TGTGCCAGCACCTATAGAGGGTATGGCTACACCTTC. Protein product: CASTYRGYGYTF.

The V and J genes are TRBV29-1 and TRBJ2-5; D gene uncertain. The CDR3 is made up of 11 amino acids. V dropped 4 bases and J dropped 2 bases, with 5 bases sitting between them. Germline CDR1 SQVTM, CDR2 ANQGSEA. The chain's CDR3 is CSVVEQETQYF. The CDR3, as DNA: TGCAGCGTTGTGGAGCAAGAGACCCAGTACTTC.

This clone was recorded only once. The chain joins TRBV4-3 to TRBJ1-6; D not resolved. V dropped 1 base and J dropped 4 bases, with 8 bases sitting between them. Germline V lookup: CDR1 LGHNA, CDR2 YSLEER. The length of the CDR3 is 15 residues. As DNA, the CDR3 is TGCGCCAGCAGCCAAGGGAGCCTTTATAATTCACCCCTCCACTTT. Its translation is CASSQGSLYNSPLHF.

In its sample, this clone was seen once. The chain joins TRBV3-1 (or the pseudogene TRBV3-2) to TRBJ2-5; 12 bases line up with TRBD2. Per the germline V gene, CDR1 is LGHDT and CDR2 is YNNKEL (reference sequence). This CDR3 region has 17 residues. V trimming: 1 base; J trimming: 5 bases; junction bases outside the gene matches: 8. CDR3 in amino acids: CASSQGRWTSGDETQYF. CDR3 DNA sequence: TGTGCCAGCAGCCAAGGACGATGGACTAGCGGGGACGAGACCCAGTACTTC.

The V and J genes are TRBV6-2 or TRBV6-3 and TRBJ2-1, with 10 nucleotides matching TRBD2. Looked up from germline, CDR1 is MNHEY and CDR2 is SVGEGT. Trimming at V came to 2 bases and at J to 6 bases, leaving 7 bases not matched to a gene. CDR3 length: 16 amino acids. The chain's CDR3 is CASSYNGGTSANEQFF. Here the CDR3 DNA reads TGTGCCAGCAGTTACAATGGGGGGACTAGCGCCAATGAGCAGTTCTTC.

In this sample, this clone turned up once. The chain joins TRBV10-3 to TRBJ1-1; a weak D match, TRBD1 (6 bases). The germline CDR1 and CDR2 sequences are ENHRY and SYGVKD. The CDR3 covers 13 residues. The V end lost 6 bases, the J end lost 1 base, and 9 bases lay between the germline ends. Written as DNA, the CDR3 is TGTGCCATCAGATTCAGGGGGAACACTGAAGCTTTCTTT. Translating gives CAIRFRGNTEAFF.

This sequence joins TRBV5-5 and TRBJ2-7; tentatively, D is TRBD1 (5 bases). CDR1 and CDR2 from the germline V gene are SGHKS and YYEKEE (reference sequence). The V and J ends lost 1 base and 3 bases respectively, with 8 bases between them. The CDR3 runs to 13 residues. This CDR3 is CASSLRQFYEQYF. CDR3 DNA: TGTGCCAGCAGCTTGCGACAGTTCTACGAGCAGTACTTC.

This clone came up once. The chain couples TRBV30 to TRBJ2-7; TRBD1 matches at 7 bases. The junction had 4 bases not matched to a gene; V was cut back by 5 bases and J by 3 bases. CDR3 length: 12 amino acids. Germline assignment: CDR1 GTSNPN and CDR2 SVGIG (reference sequence). Written as DNA, the CDR3 is TGTGCCTGGGGCCGGGACAGCTACGAGCAGTACTTC. Translating it yields CAWGRDSYEQYF.

The CDR3 sequence: CAIRVGDIRGGGPNEQFF. In DNA, the CDR3 is TGTGCCATCAGGGTTGGGGACATACGTGGCGGGGGACCCAATGAGCAGTTCTTC. The chain uses TRBV10-3 and TRBJ2-1; TRBD2 is a possible D gene (7 bases). CDR3 length: 18 amino acids. V was clipped by 6 bases and J by 6 bases, with 27 bases between them. Germline V gene lookup returns CDR1 ENHRY and CDR2 SYGVKD.

The chain joins TRBV11-3 to TRBJ1-1; 7 bases agree with TRBD1. The CDR3 is 13 amino acids. The germline CDR1 and CDR2 sequences are SGHNT and YENEEA. Losses at the gene ends were 5 bases for V and 5 bases for J; bases not matched to a gene: 5. This CDR3 reads CASSKHRGTEAFF. The CDR3 bases are TGTGCCAGCAGCAAACACAGGGGAACTGAAGCTTTCTTT.

The chain links TRBV9 to TRBJ1-3, with D possibly matching TRBD1 (6 bases). The CDR3 is made up of 15 amino acids. V was cut by 4 bases and J by 5 bases, with 16 bases left in between. Germline-derived CDR1 and CDR2 are SGDLS and YYNGEE. CDR3 in amino acids: CASSPWGQGRNTIYF. The CDR3 DNA reads TGTGCCAGCAGCCCTTGGGGGCAGGGGAGAAACACCATATATTTT.

DNA of the CDR3: TGTGCCAGCAGCTTAGGGCAGGGAAAAGCTGAAGCTTTCTTT. Its protein product is CASSLGQGKAEAFF. The chain couples TRBV11-3 to TRBJ1-1, with D perhaps matching TRBD1 (5 bases). The V end was cut by 1 base, the J end by 6 bases, with 12 bases between. The germline V gene has CDR1 SGHNT and CDR2 YENEEA. The CDR3 is 14 amino acids.

The J gene is TRBJ1-1, the V gene TRBV27; 7 nucleotides match TRBD1. The CDR3 totals 14 residues. Germline V gene sequence: CDR1 MNHEY, CDR2 SMNVEV (reference sequence). Trimming at V came to 7 bases and at J to 0 bases, leaving 5 bases not matched to a gene. CDR3 residues: CASNRGGMNTEAFF. Written as DNA, the CDR3 is TGTGCCAGCAACAGGGGCGGGATGAACACTGAAGCTTTCTTT.

J is TRBJ1-6 and V is TRBV5-1, with D perhaps matching TRBD1 (5 bases). The V gene's germline CDR1 is SGHRS and CDR2 YFSETQ. This CDR3 is 16 amino acids long. V lost 4 bases and J lost 5, with 16 bases in between. The DNA for the CDR3 is TGCGCCAGCAGCGTAATGGGGGGTTTGCATAATTCACCCCTCCACTTT. Its translation: CASSVMGGLHNSPLHF.

The chain joins TRBV25-1 to TRBJ1-4; weak D call: TRBD1 (6 bases). In germline, CDR1 is MGHDK, CDR2 SYGVNS. This CDR3 region has 16 residues. With 4 bases removed from V and 5 bases from J, the gap between germline ends came to 17 bases. This CDR3 reads CASSARLGQGNEKLFF. DNA for the CDR3: TGTGCCAGCAGTGCTAGGCTTGGGCAGGGGAATGAAAAACTGTTTTTT.

The chain carries TRBV12-5 and TRBJ2-7; 7 bases fit TRBD1. CDR3 length: 16 residues. V lost 0 bases, J lost 2 bases, and 7 bases stayed unmatched. Germline values: CDR1 LGHNT, CDR2 FRNRAP. The CDR3 region is CASGLVLDRLTYEQYF. Written as DNA, the CDR3 is TGTGCTAGTGGTTTGGTCCTGGACAGGCTCACCTACGAGCAGTACTTC.

The V gene is TRBV7-9, the J gene TRBJ2-3; 7 bases agree with TRBD2. V lost 5 bases, J lost 2 bases, and 10 bases stayed unmatched. CDR3 length: 16 amino acids. Germline V lookup: CDR1 SEHNR, CDR2 FQNEAQ (reference sequence). The CDR3 nucleotides read TGTGCCAGCAGCCCAGGTGGCGGGGGTTCCACAGATACGCAGTATTTT. It specifies CASSPGGGGSTDTQYF.

Notes on this clone: Other DNA variants within this sample encode the same CDR3. The rearrangement links TRBV5-1 to TRBJ1-1, with a weak D call TRBD1 (6 bases). The V gene's germline CDR1 is SGHRS and CDR2 YFSETQ. V was pared by 1 base and J by 0 bases, with 7 bases between. The CDR3 runs 14 residues. In nucleotides, the CDR3 is TGCGCCAGCAGCTTGACAGGGCTGAACACTGAAGCTTTCTTT. It encodes CASSLTGLNTEAFF.

The chain links TRBV9 to TRBJ1-4; D ambiguous. The germline gives CDR1 SGDLS, CDR2 YYNGEE. This CDR3 comprises 15 residues. The ends were cut back, 3 bases at V and 6 bases at J, with 15 bases in the middle. The CDR3 DNA reads as TGTGCCAGCAGCGCTAGAGGGAACCGTTATGAAAAACTGTTTTTT. Amino acid sequence: CASSARGNRYEKLFF.

The chain couples TRBV7-8 to TRBJ1-5; 10 bases line up with TRBD1. The CDR3 spans 17 residues. V was pared by 0 bases and J by 7 bases, with 9 bases of the junction left unmatched. Germline V lookup: CDR1 SGHVS, CDR2 FQNEAQ. CDR3 in amino acids: CASSLARDRGQGQPQHF. The CDR3 DNA sequence: TGTGCCAGCAGCTTAGCGCGGGACAGGGGACAAGGGCAGCCCCAGCATTTT. Looking up the rest from reference TRBV7-8 and TRBJ1-5 gives the full variable domain: GAGVSQSPRYKVAKRGQDVALRCDPISGHVSLFWYQQALGQGPEFLTYFQNEAQLDKSGLPSDRFFAERPEGSVSTLKIQRTQQEDSAVYLCASSLARDRGQGQPQHFGDGTRLSIL.

This clone was observed a handful of times. The genes are TRBV27 and TRBJ1-6; TRBD1 agrees at 9 bases. The V gene's germline CDR1 is MNHEY and CDR2 SMNVEV (reference sequence). The CDR3 consists of 16 residues. The ends lost 7 bases at V and 6 bases at J; junction bases unmatched: 10. CDR3 sequence reads: CASTPLDRGINSPLHF. The DNA for the CDR3 is TGTGCCAGCACCCCGCTCGACAGGGGGATTAATTCACCCCTCCACTTT.

The V gene is TRBV20-1, the J gene TRBJ2-7; TRBD1 agrees at 12 bases. V shed 3 bases and J 5 bases; nucleotides not matched to a gene: 5. The CDR3 loop spans 14 amino acids. In germline, CDR1 is DFQATT, CDR2 SNEGSKA (reference sequence). The CDR3 loop is CSASWGQGAHEQYF. In nucleotides, the CDR3 is TGCAGTGCTAGTTGGGGACAGGGGGCCCACGAGCAGTACTTC.

The CDR3 DNA sequence: TGTGCCAGCTCACCACCCGCTAGCGGGGGGATGGCAGATACGCAGTATTTT. It specifies CASSPPASGGMADTQYF. The chain carries TRBV18 and TRBJ2-3, with 11 bases identical to TRBD2. Trimming at V came to 0 bases and at J to 4 bases, leaving 6 bases not matched to a gene. CDR1 KGHSH and CDR2 LQKENI come from the germline V gene. This CDR3 has 17 residues. The full variable domain, with the rest looked up from reference TRBV18 and TRBJ2-3, is NAGVMQNPRHLVRRRGQEARLRCSPMKGHSHVYWYRQLPEEGLKFMVYLQKENIIDESGMPKERFSAEFPKEGPSILRIQQVVRGDSAAYFCASSPPASGGMADTQYFGPGTRLTVL.

The chain combines TRBV3-1 (or the pseudogene TRBV3-2) with TRBJ2-7, with D perhaps TRBD2 (6 bases). Between the trimmed V and J ends, which lost 4 bases and 0 bases, there was a span of 16 bases. Per germline, CDR1 LGHDT and CDR2 YNNKEL (reference sequence). There are 16 residues in the CDR3. For the CDR3, the DNA is TGTGCCAGCAGCCTAGGATCGGCGGGGAGCTCCTACGAGCAGTACTTC. Amino acid sequence: CASSLGSAGSSYEQYF.

The chain employs TRBV7-9 and TRBJ1-4, with 7 bases fitting TRBD1. The V segment lost 5 bases and the J segment 15 bases; nucleotides outside the gene matches: 9. Germline V lookup: CDR1 SEHNR, CDR2 FQNEAQ (reference sequence). The CDR3 contains 12 residues. CDR3 loop: CASSQGDSLMFF. CDR3 sequence (DNA): TGTGCCAGCAGCCAAGGGGACAGTTTAATGTTTTTT.

The chain carries TRBV5-1 and TRBJ1-4, with TRBD1 matching 7 bases. V shed 3 bases, J shed 5 bases, and the junction held 4 bases outside the gene matches. The CDR3 totals 14 residues. Germline V gene data show CDR1 as SGHRS and CDR2 as YFSETQ. CDR3 bases: TGCGCCAGCAGCTCCCAGGGGGGAAATGAAAAACTGTTTTTT. The encoded protein is CASSSQGGNEKLFF.